The 23 T cell receptor beta chains below come from one sample, sequenced in a study of blood T cell repertoires in COVID-19. The table came from immunoSEQ multiplex PCR; TCRdb's copy has only in-frame clones and leaves some out. The sample consists of under 130,000 clones, 89% of them appearing once. The sample consisted of peripheral blood. These receptors were collected from an elderly woman in a cohort sampled during active COVID-19.

This rearrangement joins TRBV12-3 or TRBV12-4 to TRBJ2-2; D is uncertain. Trimming shortened V by 8 bases and J by 9 bases, and 16 bases separated the two germline ends. The CDR3 loop spans 13 amino acids. The CDR3 reads CASALISARELFF. As DNA, the CDR3 is TGTGCCAGCGCGCTCATATCTGCCAGGGAGCTGTTTTTT.

The chain joins TRBV6-6 to TRBJ2-3; D might be TRBD1 (5 bases). The CDR3 sequence is 12 residues long. With 6 bases removed from V and 6 bases from J, the gap between germline ends came to 10 bases. Germline CDR1 reads MNHNY; CDR2 reads SVGAGI (reference sequence). This CDR3 reads CASSTQEDTQYF. The CDR3 coding sequence is TGTGCCAGCAGCACACAGGAGGATACGCAGTATTTT.

This chain connects TRBV30 to TRBJ1-1; D perhaps matches TRBD1 (5 bases). V shed 0 bases and J shed 1 base, with 6 bases lying between them. Germline V CDR1 and CDR2: GTSNPN, SVGIG (reference sequence). The CDR3 has 13 residues. This CDR3 reads CAWSVQANTEAFF. The CDR3 region has the DNA TGTGCCTGGAGTGTACAGGCGAACACTGAAGCTTTCTTT.

This sequence joins TRBV25-1 and TRBJ2-1, with D unclear. Per the germline V gene, CDR1 is MGHDK and CDR2 is SYGVNS. Trimming cost V 0 bases and J 6 bases, with 9 bases left between them. The CDR3 is made up of 14 amino acids. CDR3 sequence (DNA): TGTGCCAGCAGTGAATATAGAGTCCCCAATGAGCAGTTCTTC. It codes for CASSEYRVPNEQFF.

The genes are TRBV19 and TRBJ2-3; TRBD2 agrees at 10 bases. V was pared by 5 bases and J by 6 bases, with 8 bases of the junction left unmatched. CDR3 length: 15 residues. Germline values: CDR1 LNHDA, CDR2 SQIVND (reference sequence). The chain's CDR3 is CASSLGGLATDTQYF. The CDR3 DNA sequence: TGTGCCAGTAGTCTGGGGGGACTAGCGACCGATACGCAGTATTTT.

This sequence joins TRBV24-1 and TRBJ2-1; D call uncertain. CDR3 length: 13 amino acids. The V and J ends lost 4 bases and 8 bases respectively, with 11 bases between them. The germline V gene encodes CDR1 KGHDR and CDR2 SFDVKD. The CDR3 nucleotides read TGTGCCACCAGTGAGCCAGCGACTGATGAGCAGTTCTTC. This codes for CATSEPATDEQFF.

The chain combines TRBV29-1 with TRBJ2-5; a possible D gene is TRBD1 (5 bases). There are 12 residues in the CDR3. Germline values: CDR1 SQVTM, CDR2 ANQGSEA. The germline V and J ends were trimmed by 4 bases and 5 bases, with 11 bases remaining between them. In DNA form, the CDR3 reads TGCAGCGTTGTTTGGGGCGTGGAGACCCAGTACTTC. Translated: CSVVWGVETQYF.

The CDR3 coding sequence is TGTGCCAGCAAGGGGATCCCCATGAACACCGGGGAGCTGTTTTTT. It specifies CASKGIPMNTGELFF. The chain joins TRBV6-5 to TRBJ2-2; TRBD1 is a possible D gene (5 bases). Germline lookup yields CDR1 MNHEY and CDR2 SVGAGI. Between the trimmed V and J ends, which lost 7 bases and 1 base, there was a span of 13 bases. This CDR3 has 15 amino acids.

The genes are TRBV25-1 and TRBJ2-7; no firm D call. The germline V and J ends were trimmed by 3 bases and 3 bases, with 3 bases remaining between them. Germline V CDR1 and CDR2: MGHDK, SYGVNS. The CDR3 loop spans 11 amino acids. CDR3 residues: CASSDSYEQYF. Here the CDR3 DNA reads TGTGCCAGCAGTGACAGCTACGAGCAGTACTTC.

The gene calls are TRBV19 and TRBJ2-3; 12 nucleotides line up with TRBD2. Trimming at V came to 5 bases and at J to 1 base, leaving 7 bases not matched to a gene. Germline V gene data show CDR1 as LNHDA and CDR2 as SQIVND (reference sequence). This CDR3 contains 17 residues. The CDR3 is CASSLAGGPQGTDTQYF. CDR3 nucleotide sequence: TGTGCCAGTAGTCTAGCGGGGGGGCCACAGGGCACAGATACGCAGTATTTT.

This clone appeared a single time. V is TRBV2 and J is TRBJ2-3, with D perhaps matching TRBD2 (7 bases). Looked up from germline, CDR1 is SNHLY and CDR2 is FYNNEI. Trimming took off 8 bases at V and 4 bases at J, with 13 bases between the two ends. The CDR3 has 13 amino acids. The chain's CDR3 is CASSRGGADTQYF. For the CDR3, the DNA is TGTGCCAGCTCACGAGGGGGGGCAGATACGCAGTATTTT.

Here the CDR3 DNA reads TGTGCCACCAGTGATTTGAAGCGGTATGTATGGGGGGACCTGTCTTTAGGGACCTACGAGCAGTACTTC. It specifies CATSDLKRYVWGDLSLGTYEQYF. This chain links TRBV24-1 with TRBJ2-7, with a weak D call TRBD2 (6 bases). Trimming stripped 0 bases from V and 2 bases from J, with 34 bases between. The CDR3 sequence is 23 residues long. Germline V lookup: CDR1 KGHDR, CDR2 SFDVKD.

The V gene is TRBV5-1, the J gene TRBJ2-7; the D gene is possibly TRBD1 (6 bases). The CDR3 totals 14 residues. Trimming took 0 bases from V and 7 from J, leaving 14 bases between them. CDR1 and CDR2 (germline): SGHRS, YFSETQ. CDR3: CASSLVTGETEQYF. The CDR3 region has the DNA TGCGCCAGCAGCTTGGTGACAGGAGAAACAGAGCAGTACTTC.

This clone was found a few times. V gene TRBV12-3 or TRBV12-4 combines with J gene TRBJ1-5; D gene uncertain. Deletions cut 8 bases from V and 9 bases from J, with 14 bases between. The CDR3 consists of 12 residues. CDR3 in DNA: TGTGCCAGCTCTACCCCCGCCGGGCCCCAGCATTTT. It yields the protein CASSTPAGPQHF.

The table lists this clone with a few counts. The chain links TRBV6-2 or TRBV6-3 to TRBJ2-7; TRBD1 matches at 7 bases. Unmatched junction bases numbered 11, after V lost 2 bases and J lost 4 bases. Germline-derived CDR1 and CDR2 are MNHEY and SVGEGT. The CDR3 sequence is 16 residues long. In nucleotides, the CDR3 is TGTGCCAGCAGTTACATAACCGGGACAGCTCCATACGAGCAGTACTTC. It codes for CASSYITGTAPYEQYF.

The chain employs TRBV6-5 and TRBJ2-7; tentative D call: TRBD1 (5 bases). Per germline, CDR1 MNHEY and CDR2 SVGAGI. The CDR3 has 14 residues. Trimming shortened V by 4 bases and J by 6 bases, and 16 bases separated the two germline ends. Written as DNA, the CDR3 is TGTGCCAGCAGTTTCCAGGGTGCTGGATCCGAGCAGTACTTC. This gives the protein CASSFQGAGSEQYF.

The V call is TRBV5-1, the J call TRBJ1-2; 10 positions agree with TRBD1. The V gene end was trimmed by 3 bases and the J gene end by 5 bases; junction bases not matched to a gene: 4. Germline lookup yields CDR1 SGHRS and CDR2 YFSETQ. The length of the CDR3 is 14 residues. CDR3 sequence (DNA): TGCGCCAGCAGCTCGACAGGGGGCCGATATGGCTACACCTTC. Amino acid sequence: CASSSTGGRYGYTF.

The chain couples TRBV2 to TRBJ2-3, with 7 bases fitting TRBD1. This CDR3 region has 15 residues. Trimming took 2 bases from V and 2 from J; bases not matched to a gene: 4. Germline V gene lookup returns CDR1 SNHLY and CDR2 FYNNEI. CDR3 residues: CASSERDSYTDTQYF. CDR3 nucleotides: TGTGCCAGCAGTGAACGGGACAGTTACACAGATACGCAGTATTTT.

J is TRBJ1-2 and V is TRBV6-5; possibly TRBD1 for D (5 bases). The germline V gene encodes CDR1 MNHEY and CDR2 SVGAGI. The V gene lost 0 bases and the J gene lost 7 bases, with 15 bases spanning the gap. This CDR3 has 15 residues. This chain's CDR3 is CASSYSVRQSGGYTF. The CDR3 DNA reads as TGTGCCAGCAGTTACTCGGTGCGACAGTCAGGTGGCTACACCTTC.

CDR3 nucleotides: TGTGCCAGCAGCGAACAGTCCGGGTCCTTCGGGGGGTCGTACTTC. Protein sequence: CASSEQSGSFGGSYF. The chain is built from TRBV7-8 and TRBJ2-7; TRBD2 aligns across 7 bases. V trimming: 5 bases; J trimming: 12 bases; junction bases outside the gene matches: 19. The CDR3 totals 15 residues. The germline CDR1 and CDR2 sequences are SGHVS and FQNEAQ.

V is TRBV7-2 and J is TRBJ2-4; D is ambiguous. The CDR3 has 17 amino acids. Looked up from germline, CDR1 is SGHTA and CDR2 is FQGNSA. Trimming stripped 1 base from V and 0 bases from J, with 13 bases between. Here the CDR3 reads CASSLVVVALAKNIQYF. The CDR3 DNA sequence: TGTGCCAGCAGCTTAGTAGTGGTTGCGCTAGCCAAAAACATTCAGTACTTC.

The chain is built from TRBV27 and TRBJ1-2; a possible D gene is TRBD1 (5 bases). With 3 bases removed from V and 3 bases from J, the gap between germline ends came to 17 bases. Germline V lookup: CDR1 MNHEY, CDR2 SMNVEV (reference sequence). CDR3 size: 16 residues. CDR3 in amino acids: CASSLSAQGLYYGYTF. The CDR3 coding sequence is TGTGCCAGCAGTTTGTCAGCGCAGGGACTCTACTATGGCTACACCTTC.

This clone was seen a handful of times. The rearrangement links TRBV10-3 to TRBJ2-7, with TRBD1 matching over 8 bases. V lost 0 bases and J lost 2; bases outside the gene matches: 3. CDR1 and CDR2 (germline): ENHRY, SYGVKD. This CDR3 contains 15 residues. The CDR3 sequence: CAISESQGVPYEQYF. The CDR3 coding sequence is TGTGCCATCAGTGAGTCACAGGGGGTACCCTACGAGCAGTACTTC.